This record looks at one TCR beta chain sequence and its context. The target antigen is unknown. Those with chemo-refractory metastatic non-small-cell lung cancer were treated with focal radiation combined with CTLA-4 blockade using ipilimumab. Germline assignment: CDR1 SGHRS and CDR2 YFSETQ. V was shortened by 3 bases and J by 4 bases, with 10 bases between the two germline ends. The CDR3 runs to 13 residues. Sequencing was performed with immunoSEQ multiplex PCR; in TCRdb, only in-frame clones are kept and a portion is missing. The sample has tens of thousands of clones, around 81% seen once; the top ten hold roughly 14%. The sample comes from a study of radiotherapy plus CTLA-4 blockade in lung cancer. Study-wide background: Among enrolled patients, roughly 20% responded and more than 25% achieved disease control. Study results and limitations: Early blood T cell clone changes and increased post-radiation serum interferon-beta were reportedly the strongest response predictors. Blood TCR clones of tumor origin expanded after radiotherapy plus ipilimumab.

The gene calls are TRBV5-1 and TRBJ1-2; D is uncertain. The specimen comprised peripheral blood, sampled from a patient treated with radiotherapy plus ipilimumab. The sequence came from a human donor with non-small cell lung cancer that progressed on radiotherapy plus ipilimumab. This CDR3 reads CASSSLSVYGYTF. For the CDR3, the DNA is TGCGCCAGCAGCTCCCTCTCCGTCTATGGCTACACCTTC.